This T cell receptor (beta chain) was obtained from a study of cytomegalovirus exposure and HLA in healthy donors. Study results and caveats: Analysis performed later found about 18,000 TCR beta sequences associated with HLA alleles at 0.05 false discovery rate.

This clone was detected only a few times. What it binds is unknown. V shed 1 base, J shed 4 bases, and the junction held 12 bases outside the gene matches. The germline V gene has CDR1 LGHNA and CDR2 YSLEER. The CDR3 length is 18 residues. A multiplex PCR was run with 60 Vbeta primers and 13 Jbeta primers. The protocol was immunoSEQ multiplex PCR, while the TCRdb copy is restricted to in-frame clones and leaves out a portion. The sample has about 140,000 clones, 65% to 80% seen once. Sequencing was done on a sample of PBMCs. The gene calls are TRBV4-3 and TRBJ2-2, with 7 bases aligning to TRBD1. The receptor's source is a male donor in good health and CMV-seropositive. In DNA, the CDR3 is TGCGCCAGCAGCCAAGGATTGACAGGGCGGACACCCACCGGGGAGCTGTTTTTT. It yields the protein CASSQGLTGRTPTGELFF.